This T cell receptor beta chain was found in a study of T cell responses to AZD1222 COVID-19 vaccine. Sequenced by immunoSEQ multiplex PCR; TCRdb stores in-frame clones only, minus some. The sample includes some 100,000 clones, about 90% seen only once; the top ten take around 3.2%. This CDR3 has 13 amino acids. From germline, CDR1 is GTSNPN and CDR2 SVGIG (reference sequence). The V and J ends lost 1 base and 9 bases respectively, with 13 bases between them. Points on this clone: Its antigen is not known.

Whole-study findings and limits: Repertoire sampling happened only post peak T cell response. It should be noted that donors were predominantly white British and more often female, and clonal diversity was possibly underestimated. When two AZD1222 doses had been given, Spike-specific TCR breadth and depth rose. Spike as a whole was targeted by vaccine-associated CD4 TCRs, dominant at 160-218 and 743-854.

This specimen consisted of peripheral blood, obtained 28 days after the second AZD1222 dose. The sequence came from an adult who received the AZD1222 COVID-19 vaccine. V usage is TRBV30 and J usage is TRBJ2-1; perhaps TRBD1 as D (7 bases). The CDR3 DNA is TGTGCCTGGAGTGCCTACAGGGGAGGTGAGCAGTTCTTC. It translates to CAWSAYRGGEQFF.